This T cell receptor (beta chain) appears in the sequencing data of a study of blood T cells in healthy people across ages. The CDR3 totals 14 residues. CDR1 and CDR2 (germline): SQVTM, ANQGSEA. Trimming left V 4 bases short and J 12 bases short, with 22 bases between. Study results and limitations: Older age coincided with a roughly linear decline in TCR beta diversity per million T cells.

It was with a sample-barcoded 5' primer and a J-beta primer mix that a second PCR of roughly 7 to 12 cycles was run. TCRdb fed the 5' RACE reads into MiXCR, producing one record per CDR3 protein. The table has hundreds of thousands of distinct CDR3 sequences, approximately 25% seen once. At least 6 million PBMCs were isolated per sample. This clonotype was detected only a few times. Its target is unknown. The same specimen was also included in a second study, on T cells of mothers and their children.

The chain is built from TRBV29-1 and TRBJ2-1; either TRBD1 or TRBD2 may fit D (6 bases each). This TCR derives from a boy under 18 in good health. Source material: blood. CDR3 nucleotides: TGCAGCGTTGGGGGGCTACTAGCCGACGAGGGGCAGTTCTTC. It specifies CSVGGLLADEGQFF.